The 32 T cell receptor beta chains presented below share a single source sample, sequenced in a study of T-cell reconstitution after alpha-beta-depleted transplantation in children. A library of TCRbeta sequences, prepared with unique molecular identifiers, was generated. TCRdb ran MiXCR on the PCR reads and lists one entry per CDR3 protein. The table shows a few hundred thousand distinct CDR3 sequences, with about an eighth occurring only once. The sample in question was PBMCs from the stem cell graft donor, obtained from the stem cell graft. The receptors originated from a human donor who donated a stem cell graft to a child with combined immunodeficiency.

Ten or more counts support this clonotype. V usage is TRBV9 and J usage is TRBJ2-3; no firm D call. Trimming took off 2 bases at V and 6 bases at J, with 7 bases between the two ends. The CDR3 extends over 12 amino acids. CDR1 and CDR2 (germline): SGDLS, YYNGEE. This chain's CDR3 is CASSVRVDTQYF. The DNA of the CDR3 is TGTGCCAGCAGCGTTCGAGTGGATACGCAGTATTTT. The whole variable domain, filled in from reference TRBV9 and TRBJ2-3, reads DSGVTQTPKHLITATGQRVTLRCSPRSGDLSVYWYQQSLDQGLQFLIQYYNGEERAKGNILERFSAQQFPDLHSELNLSSLELGDSALYFCASSVRVDTQYFGPGTRLTVL.

The rearrangement links TRBV29-1 to TRBJ2-1, with D hard to call. The CDR3 runs 10 residues. Per the germline V gene, CDR1 is SQVTM and CDR2 is ANQGSEA. V dropped 7 bases and J dropped 8 bases, with 9 bases sitting between them. The CDR3 region has the DNA TGCAGCGGAACAGTGGATGAGCAGTTCTTC. Translating gives CSGTVDEQFF.

This clonotype was picked up many times. The V and J genes are TRBV4-2 and TRBJ2-3; 10 bases align to TRBD2. The V gene end was trimmed by 1 base and the J gene end by 6 bases; junction bases not matched to a gene: 7. Germline lookup yields CDR1 LGHNA and CDR2 YNFKEQ. The CDR3 is 16 amino acids. The DNA of the CDR3 is TGTGCCAGCAGCCAAGTTCAAGCGGGGGGGCGTGATACGCAGTATTTT. It encodes CASSQVQAGGRDTQYF.

This clonotype is medium-sized within its sample. V is TRBV2 and J is TRBJ2-3, with D tentatively TRBD2 (5 bases). Germline CDR1 SNHLY, CDR2 FYNNEI. This CDR3 is 15 amino acids long. With 4 bases removed from V and 1 base from J, the gap between germline ends came to 12 bases. Here the CDR3 reads CASSGMDFRTDTQYF. The CDR3 DNA reads as TGTGCCAGCAGTGGTATGGACTTTCGCACAGATACGCAGTATTTT.

The chain recombines TRBV7-2 with TRBJ2-3, with a tentative D call TRBD2 (5 bases). CDR1 and CDR2 from the germline V gene are SGHTA and FQGNSA. The CDR3 is made up of 15 amino acids. Trimming removed 5 bases from V and 0 bases from J, with 12 bases in between. The CDR3 loop is CASSPAEGSTDTQYF. The CDR3 nucleotides are TGTGCCAGCAGCCCTGCCGAGGGCAGCACAGATACGCAGTATTTT. Full variable domain (rest looked up from reference TRBV7-2 and TRBJ2-3): GAGVSQSPSNKVTEKGKDVELRCDPISGHTALYWYRQSLGQGLEFLIYFQGNSAPDKSGLPSDRFSAERTGGSVSTLTIQRTQQEDSAVYLCASSPAEGSTDTQYFGPGTRLTVL.

This CDR3 is CASSPWVRSRTPQHF. As DNA, the CDR3 is TGTGCCAGCAGCCCCTGGGTCCGATCCCGTACGCCCCAGCATTTT. V gene TRBV7-9 combines with J gene TRBJ1-5; D call uncertain. CDR1 is SEHNR, CDR2 FQNEAQ, per germline (reference sequence). V lost 5 bases and J lost 9, with 20 bases in between. The CDR3 loop spans 15 amino acids. The entire variable domain, with the rest obtained from reference TRBV7-9 and TRBJ1-5, is as follows: DTGVSQNPRHKITKRGQNVTFRCDPISEHNRLYWYRQTLGQGPEFLTYFQNEAQLEKSRLLSDRFSAERPKGSFSTLEIQRTEQGDSAMYLCASSPWVRSRTPQHFGDGTRLSIL.

This chain uses TRBV27 with TRBJ2-7; tentative D call: TRBD1 (6 bases). The CDR3 loop spans 15 amino acids. Germline loops: CDR1 MNHEY, CDR2 SMNVEV (reference sequence). The V end was cut by 5 bases, the J end by 5 bases, with 19 bases between. In nucleotides, the CDR3 is TGTGCCAGCAGTCTATGGTTCGGGACACGGGACGAGCAGTACTTC. Protein: CASSLWFGTRDEQYF.

This chain links TRBV19 with TRBJ2-7; D is perhaps TRBD1 (5 bases). The germline CDR1 and CDR2 sequences are LNHDA and SQIVND (reference sequence). V gave up 10 bases and J gave up 4 bases, with 17 bases separating them. The CDR3 has 13 residues. The CDR3 nucleotides read TGTGCCACTTCCTCGGACAAGGGATACGAGCAGTACTTC. Protein: CATSSDKGYEQYF.

V is TRBV11-3 and J is TRBJ2-5; D remains ambiguous. Germline CDR1 SGHNT, CDR2 YENEEA. Trimming removed 5 bases from V and 7 bases from J, with 17 bases in between. The CDR3 length is 14 residues. The CDR3 region is CASSQPLGTATQYF. CDR3 DNA sequence: TGTGCCAGCAGCCAACCCCTGGGTACGGCGACCCAGTACTTC.

The gene calls are TRBV27 and TRBJ2-5; D unresolved. The length of the CDR3 is 14 residues. CDR1 and CDR2 (germline): MNHEY, SMNVEV (reference sequence). V gave up 6 bases and J gave up 3 bases, with 14 bases separating them. CDR3 DNA sequence: TGTGCCAGCAGACCCGGTCTTCCCGAAGAGACCCAGTACTTC. Protein product: CASRPGLPEETQYF.

This clonotype has just a few counts. A much larger clonotype is one base distant, so this may be a read error. This chain uses TRBV7-9 with TRBJ2-1, with 13 positions matching TRBD2. Germline-derived CDR1 and CDR2 are SEHNR and FQNEAQ (reference sequence). The CDR3 is made up of 16 amino acids. CDR3 coding DNA: TGTTCCAGCAGCTCTAGCACTAGCGGGAGGGAGAATGAGCAGTTCTTC. Protein: CSSSSSTSGRENEQFF.

This clonotype has only a few counts. The V call is TRBV29-1, the J call TRBJ2-2, with 8 bases lining up with TRBD1. There are 14 residues in the CDR3. Germline V gene lookup returns CDR1 SQVTM and CDR2 ANQGSEA. The ends lost 3 bases at V and 5 bases at J; junction bases unmatched: 5. This CDR3 is CSVDGQGATGELFF. DNA for the CDR3: TGCAGCGTTGATGGGCAGGGGGCGACCGGGGAGCTGTTTTTT.

This clonotype occurred a few times. The J gene is TRBJ1-1, the V gene TRBV27; 7 nucleotides agree with TRBD1. The V and J ends lost 5 bases and 0 bases, in that order; junction bases with no gene match: 9. Germline V gene data show CDR1 as MNHEY and CDR2 as SMNVEV (reference sequence). The CDR3 consists of 16 residues. The DNA for the CDR3 is TGTGCCAGCAGTCTCGTCAAGGGGACAGTGAACACTGAAGCTTTCTTT. Its protein product is CASSLVKGTVNTEAFF.

The DNA for the CDR3 is TGTGCCACCAGTGATTTGCCGGGACTAGCGGAAGTCACCGGGGAGCTGTTTTTT. Translated, it gives CATSDLPGLAEVTGELFF. The rearrangement uses TRBV24-1 and TRBJ2-2; 11 nucleotides align to TRBD2. Germline-derived CDR1 and CDR2 are KGHDR and SFDVKD. The J segment lost 4 bases and the V segment lost 0 bases, leaving 6 bases of the junction unmatched. CDR3 size: 18 residues.

This clonotype was seen more than once but under ten times. This chain links TRBV2 with TRBJ2-1, with 8 bases lining up with TRBD1. The CDR3 runs 15 residues. The trim removed 8 bases at V and 3 bases at J, leaving 9 bases unmatched. Germline-derived CDR1 and CDR2 are SNHLY and FYNNEI. The CDR3 is CASSGQGGGYNEQFF. DNA of the CDR3: TGTGCCAGCTCAGGACAGGGAGGAGGCTACAATGAGCAGTTCTTC.

A word on this clonotype: This sequence may be a read error, since a much larger clone differs from it by one base. The V call is TRBV12-3 or TRBV12-4, the J call TRBJ1-5, with unresolved D. The CDR3 runs 13 residues. V lost 4 bases and J lost 1, with 5 bases in between. The CDR3: CASSYISNQPQHF. The CDR3 nucleotides are TGTGCCAGCAGTTACATCAGCAATCAGCCCCAGCATTTT.

V is TRBV4-2 and J is TRBJ2-7, with 7 bases aligning to TRBD2. V gave up 4 bases and J gave up 5 bases; unmatched junction bases: 26. Germline CDR1 reads LGHNA; CDR2 reads YNFKEQ. There are 20 residues in the CDR3. CDR3 sequence (DNA): TGTGCCAGCAGCCCCGGGATCCGAGGCCTAGCGGTTGAGGGAGGTGACGAGCAGTACTTC. It specifies CASSPGIRGLAVEGGDEQYF.

This clonotype was seen only a few times. The chain uses TRBV18 and TRBJ2-1; 7 bases align to TRBD1. Per germline, CDR1 KGHSH and CDR2 LQKENI. Unmatched junction bases numbered 5, after V lost 6 bases and J lost 9 bases. This CDR3 has 12 residues. The CDR3 protein is CASSPTGPEQFF. The CDR3 region has the DNA TGTGCCAGCTCCCCGACAGGGCCTGAGCAGTTCTTC.

This clonotype was counted only a few times. For the CDR3, the DNA is TGTGCCAGCAGTGAATACGACACAGATACGCAGTATTTT. This gives the protein CASSEYDTDTQYF. The chain carries TRBV25-1 and TRBJ2-3; D gene ambiguous. The CDR3 consists of 13 residues. The germline V gene has CDR1 MGHDK and CDR2 SYGVNS. V was clipped by 0 bases and J by 2 bases, with 3 bases between them.

This clonotype was recorded many times. The chain uses TRBV10-3 and TRBJ2-3; 8 bases map to TRBD1. Germline lookup yields CDR1 ENHRY and CDR2 SYGVKD. The CDR3 has 12 amino acids. The J segment lost 6 bases and the V segment lost 5 bases, leaving 1 base of the junction unmatched. This CDR3 reads CAISRQGDTQYF. The CDR3 DNA reads TGTGCCATCAGTAGACAGGGGGATACGCAGTATTTT.

This clonotype was found a few times. This chain joins TRBV7-3 and TRBJ2-7; 11 bases align to TRBD2. The CDR3 sequence is 16 residues long. Germline-derived CDR1 and CDR2 are SGHTA and FQGTGA. V was clipped by 1 base and J by 6 bases; unmatched bases: 8. CDR3 in DNA: TGTGCCAGCAGCTTAATCGTAGCGGGAGGGCCGGTCGAGCAGTACTTC. Translated, it gives CASSLIVAGGPVEQYF.

Many counts were recorded for this clonotype. The chain couples TRBV20-1 to TRBJ2-5; 10 bases are shared with TRBD1. Germline trimming cut 5 bases from V and 5 bases from J; bases unmatched to any gene: 8. This CDR3 is built from 14 residues. Germline V lookup: CDR1 DFQATT, CDR2 SNEGSKA (reference sequence). The CDR3 sequence is CSADPGQGWETQYF. DNA of the CDR3: TGCAGTGCTGACCCGGGACAGGGGTGGGAGACCCAGTACTTC.

The table lists this clonotype with a few counts. V gene TRBV6-1 combines with J gene TRBJ2-7; the match to TRBD1 covers 7 bases. J was trimmed by 3 bases and V by 6 bases; bases with no gene match: 8. This CDR3 region has 14 residues. CDR1 and CDR2 from the germline V gene are MNHNS and SASEGT. The CDR3 region is CASRSPGQSYEQYF. The CDR3 region has the DNA TGTGCCAGCAGAAGCCCGGGACAGAGCTACGAGCAGTACTTC.

This clonotype showed up many times. CDR3 in DNA: TGTGCCAGCAGTGGGCCGGGGACAGATCACTACGAGCAGTACTTC. It specifies CASSGPGTDHYEQYF. The rearrangement uses TRBV12-3 or TRBV12-4 and TRBJ2-7; TRBD1 agrees at 7 bases. This CDR3 comprises 15 residues. The V and J ends lost 5 bases and 3 bases, in that order; junction bases with no gene match: 10.

Worth noting for this clonotype: It may be a read error: a sequence one base away is much more abundant. The CDR3 is CSVMPTGSDSPLHF. For the CDR3, the DNA is TGCAGCGTTATGCCGACAGGGTCTGATTCACCCCTCCACTTT. This rearrangement joins TRBV29-1 to TRBJ1-6; 7 nucleotides match TRBD1. This CDR3 region has 14 residues. The germline CDR1 and CDR2 sequences are SQVTM and ANQGSEA. Trimming cost V 5 bases and J 8 bases; bases outside gene matches: 9.

This clonotype was seen a handful of times. The chain couples TRBV6-2 or TRBV6-3 to TRBJ1-2; D not resolved. Germline V gene sequence: CDR1 MNHEY, CDR2 SVGEGT. V shed 5 bases and J shed 4 bases, with 14 bases lying between them. The CDR3 runs to 14 residues. The CDR3 spells CASSRLGGTYGYTF. The CDR3 DNA sequence: TGTGCCAGCAGTCGCCTTGGCGGAACCTATGGCTACACCTTC.

This chain connects TRBV25-1 to TRBJ1-2; tentative D call: TRBD1 (5 bases). CDR1 is MGHDK, CDR2 SYGVNS, per germline. CDR3 length equals 13 residues. The V gene lost 6 bases and the J gene lost 7 bases, with 15 bases spanning the gap. CDR3 amino acids: CASRPGRKSGYTF. DNA for the CDR3: TGTGCCAGCAGGCCGGGACGAAAAAGTGGCTACACCTTC.

Ten or more counts support this clonotype. This chain joins TRBV10-3 and TRBJ1-2; 9 nucleotides match TRBD1. The CDR3 is made up of 16 amino acids. Germline values: CDR1 ENHRY, CDR2 SYGVKD. The junction had 7 bases not matched to a gene; V was cut back by 4 bases and J by 1 base. DNA of the CDR3: TGTGCCATCAGTGGGACGGGACAGGGAAATAACTATGGCTACACCTTC. Translated: CAISGTGQGNNYGYTF.

The chain couples TRBV9 to TRBJ1-6, with D tentatively TRBD1 (6 bases). The CDR3 has 12 amino acids. Germline V gene sequence: CDR1 SGDLS, CDR2 YYNGEE. V dropped 7 bases and J dropped 10 bases, with 12 bases sitting between them. The CDR3 nucleotides are TGTGCCAGCGCAGGGGCAGGATCACCCCTCCACTTT. Amino acids: CASAGAGSPLHF.

This clonotype was detected many times. V usage is TRBV10-3 and J usage is TRBJ2-1; TRBD2 matches 9 bases. V gave up 0 bases and J gave up 9 bases; unmatched junction bases: 6. There are 15 residues in the CDR3. The germline V gene has CDR1 ENHRY and CDR2 SYGVKD. CDR3 bases: TGTGCCATCAGTGAGTCGAGCGGGGGGCGGGCTGAGCAGTTCTTC. Protein product: CAISESSGGRAEQFF.

The chain uses TRBV27 and TRBJ1-6; tentatively, D is TRBD1 (6 bases). Trimming removed 2 bases from V and 12 bases from J, with 11 bases in between. Germline CDR1 reads MNHEY; CDR2 reads SMNVEV (reference sequence). This CDR3 is 13 amino acids long. CDR3 in DNA: TGTGCCAGCAGTTTACAGGGGAGAGTACCCCTCCACTTT. Residues: CASSLQGRVPLHF.

This clonotype came up many times. The V call is TRBV5-1, the J call TRBJ2-2, with D perhaps TRBD2 (5 bases). Deletions cut 4 bases from V and 4 bases from J, with 11 bases between. The CDR3 runs to 14 residues. Germline CDR1 reads SGHRS; CDR2 reads YFSETQ. In DNA form, the CDR3 reads TGCGCCAGCAGCCCTGGACTGGGCACCGGGGAGCTGTTTTTT. Its protein is CASSPGLGTGELFF. The full variable domain, rest sourced from reference TRBV5-1 and TRBJ2-2, is KAGVTQTPRYLIKTRGQQVTLSCSPISGHRSVSWYQQTPGQGLQFLFEYFSETQRNKGNFPGRFSGRQFSNSRSEMNVSTLELGDSALYLCASSPGLGTGELFFGEGSRLTVL.